This passage covers 6 T cell receptor beta chains from one sample sequenced in a study of cytomegalovirus exposure and HLA in healthy donors. The PCR ran on 60 Vbeta and 13 Jbeta primers. Using immunoSEQ multiplex PCR, the repertoire was profiled, and TCRdb retains in-frame clones only, with some absent. The repertoire has 82,000 or so clones, roughly a tenth of them found once; the top ten carry roughly 22%. The sequenced sample was PBMCs. These receptors originate from a man in his sixties in good health and CMV-seropositive.

This clone has a handful of counts. J is TRBJ2-4 and V is TRBV27; D uncertain. V dropped 3 bases and J dropped 1 base, with 4 bases sitting between them. The germline V gene has CDR1 MNHEY and CDR2 SMNVEV (reference sequence). This CDR3 comprises 13 residues. The CDR3 is CASSFGAKNIQYF. The CDR3 DNA reads as TGTGCCAGCAGTTTCGGGGCCAAAAACATTCAGTACTTC.

A remark on this clone: The sample contains more than one DNA sequence encoding this CDR3. The chain carries TRBV28 and TRBJ1-1; D gene uncertain. Deletions cut 4 bases from V and 2 bases from J, with 8 bases between. Germline values: CDR1 MDHEN, CDR2 SYDVKM. This CDR3 has 13 amino acids. CDR3 sequence reads: CASSSGVNTEAFF. CDR3 in DNA: TGTGCCAGCAGTTCCGGGGTTAACACTGAAGCTTTCTTT. Variable domain in full (rest from reference TRBV28 and TRBJ1-1): DVKVTQSSRYLVKRTGEKVFLECVQDMDHENMFWYRQDPGLGLRLIYFSYDVKMKEKGDIPEGYSVSREKKERFSLILESASTNQTSMYLCASSSGVNTEAFFGQGTRLTVV.

This clone was detected only a few times. The chain's CDR3 is CASSLARGTENYGYTF. DNA of the CDR3: TGTGCCAGCAGCCTTGCTCGTGGGACAGAGAACTATGGCTACACCTTC. The chain combines TRBV14 with TRBJ1-2, with 7 bases matching TRBD1. There are 16 residues in the CDR3. Trimming removed 4 bases from V and 2 bases from J; junction bases left unmatched: 10. Germline V gives CDR1 SGHDN, CDR2 FVKESK.

This clone was found a few times. The chain links TRBV27 to TRBJ2-3; 9 bases match TRBD1. Germline values: CDR1 MNHEY, CDR2 SMNVEV (reference sequence). The V and J ends lost 5 bases and 2 bases, in that order; junction bases with no gene match: 8. The CDR3 loop spans 16 amino acids. CDR3 protein: CASSPRTGETTDTQYF. CDR3 DNA sequence: TGTGCCAGCAGTCCCCGGACAGGGGAGACCACAGATACGCAGTATTTT.

This clone was counted a few times. The chain uses TRBV6-6 and TRBJ2-5; TRBD2 is a possible D gene (5 bases). The CDR3 sequence is 14 residues long. CDR1 and CDR2 (germline): MNHNY, SVGAGI (reference sequence). V was shortened by 6 bases and J by 1 base, with 12 bases between the two germline ends. The chain's CDR3 is CASSTGLLQETQYF. CDR3 DNA: TGTGCCAGCAGCACCGGACTGCTCCAAGAGACCCAGTACTTC.

This clone was detected only a few times. This chain connects TRBV5-6 to TRBJ1-3; 10 bases match TRBD1. J was trimmed by 3 bases and V by 0 bases; bases with no gene match: 3. This CDR3 contains 16 residues. The germline V gene encodes CDR1 SGHDT and CDR2 YYEEEE. CDR3: CASSLGTGGFGNTIYF. DNA for the CDR3: TGTGCCAGCAGCTTGGGGACAGGGGGATTTGGAAACACCATATATTTT. Combining the CDR3 with reference TRBV5-6 and TRBJ1-3 gives the whole variable domain DAGVTQSPTHLIKTRGQQVTLRCSPKSGHDTVSWYQQALGQGPQFIFQYYEEEERQRGNFPDRFSGHQFPNYSSELNVNALLLGDSALYLCASSLGTGGFGNTIYFGEGSWLTVV.